This TCR beta chain comes out of a study of T cell repertoires in cytomegalovirus infection. The study's findings and limits: CMV-specific TCR beta clonotypes restricted by HLA-C were the ones dominating the ex vivo response.

MiXCR was run by TCRdb on the reads, yielding one entry per CDR3 protein. The sample carries a few hundred thousand distinct CDR3 sequences, approximately 42% recorded once. For this clonotype: Its specificity is not known. The conserved closing phenylalanine or tryptophan is absent in this CDR3, likely reflecting a read error.

Germline lookup yields CDR1 ENHRY and CDR2 SYGVKD. This CDR3 spans 15 amino acids. With V trimmed by 4 bases and J by 7 bases, 7 bases remained unmatched. The origin of this receptor is a human donor in good health (CMV status not recorded). Some clones in this sample may be carry-over from other donors' samples. The source was cultured PBMCs, collected from culture after CMV antigen stimulation. The gene calls are TRBV10-3 and TRBJ2-1, with 10 bases that match TRBD1. CDR3 bases: TGTGCCATCAGTGTCGGGACAGGGGATTATAATGAGCAGTTCCTC. Translation gives CAISVGTGDYNEQFL.